This T cell receptor beta chain was obtained from a study of identical twins. Study conclusions and caveats: In beta out-of-frame sequences, the excess sharing between twins was weaker. Modeled out-of-frame TCR alpha sharing in monozygotic twins fell below observed levels.

MiXCR was run by TCRdb on the 5' RACE reads, yielding one entry per CDR3 protein. The table includes around 250,000 distinct CDR3 sequences, about 8% detected once. Healthy Caucasians made up all donors. Of note for this clonotype: Its cognate antigen is unknown.

The CDR3 runs to 12 residues. The germline gives CDR1 SGHNT, CDR2 YENEEA. V lost 8 bases to trimming and J lost 4 bases, with 12 bases between them. These data were also filed under a second study, of yellow fever vaccine responses in identical twins. This second study says: Twins' vaccine T cell responses reportedly seemed partly convergent and partly personalized.

This sequence joins TRBV11-3 and TRBJ2-7, with D possibly being TRBD1 (6 bases). The sequence derives from a young woman in good health. The material sequenced was CD8+ T cells sorted from blood. The CDR3: CASGGHPYEQYF. The CDR3 region has the DNA TGTGCCAGCGGGGGACACCCTTACGAGCAGTACTTC.